These 14 T cell receptor beta chains share one sample of origin, sequenced in a study of OX40 agonist ivuxolimab in advanced cancers. Measured with immunoSEQ multiplex PCR; TCRdb has only the in-frame clones, and not every one. This repertoire shows 50,000 to 65,000 clones, roughly 91% found once; its top ten account for just under 25%. The sample here was CD4+ or CD8+ T cells sorted from blood, taken in a trial of the OX40 agonist ivuxolimab. These receptors all come from an adult with an advanced solid tumor such as melanoma, head and neck, liver or kidney cancer.

The V gene is TRBV5-1, the J gene TRBJ2-7; D possibly matches TRBD1 or TRBD2 (5 bases each). The V and J ends lost 3 bases and 0 bases respectively, with 10 bases between them. Germline V gene lookup returns CDR1 SGHRS and CDR2 YFSETQ. This CDR3 spans 14 amino acids. The CDR3 here is CASSSRDRSYEQYF. As DNA, the CDR3 is TGCGCCAGCAGCTCCCGGGACCGCTCCTACGAGCAGTACTTC. Together with reference TRBV5-1 and TRBJ2-7, the CDR3 gives the full variable domain: KAGVTQTPRYLIKTRGQQVTLSCSPISGHRSVSWYQQTPGQGLQFLFEYFSETQRNKGNFPGRFSGRQFSNSRSEMNVSTLELGDSALYLCASSSRDRSYEQYFGPGTRLTVT.

The genes are TRBV30 and TRBJ2-1; D gene unclear. This CDR3 contains 9 residues. The germline gives CDR1 GTSNPN, CDR2 SVGIG (reference sequence). Trimming took off 0 bases at V and 15 bases at J, with 6 bases between the two ends. CDR3 residues: CAWSVPTFF. The CDR3 DNA reads as TGTGCCTGGAGTGTACCCACGTTCTTC.

The gene calls are TRBV9 and TRBJ2-7; 11 bases are shared with TRBD2. V shed 5 bases and J 4 bases; nucleotides not matched to a gene: 8. CDR3 length equals 15 residues. From germline, CDR1 is SGDLS and CDR2 YYNGEE. CDR3 bases: TGTGCCAGCAGTGCCGGGACTAGCGGACTATACGAGCAGTACTTC. This gives the protein CASSAGTSGLYEQYF.

The rearrangement joins TRBV2 to TRBJ1-5; 7 bases are shared with TRBD1. V shed 5 bases, J shed 5 bases, and the junction held 9 bases outside the gene matches. The germline CDR1 and CDR2 sequences are SNHLY and FYNNEI. The CDR3 is made up of 15 amino acids. The CDR3 loop is CASSPAQGGYQPQHF. Here the CDR3 DNA reads TGTGCCAGCAGTCCCGCTCAGGGGGGGTATCAGCCCCAGCATTTT.

The genes are TRBV5-1 and TRBJ2-3, with 7 bases lining up with TRBD1. Trimming removed 4 bases from V and 4 bases from J; junction bases left unmatched: 6. This CDR3 spans 14 amino acids. Germline V CDR1 and CDR2: SGHRS, YFSETQ. CDR3: CASSQGGIPDTQYF. DNA for the CDR3: TGCGCCAGCAGCCAAGGGGGCATCCCAGATACGCAGTATTTT.

The chain employs TRBV4-1 and TRBJ2-3, with 11 bases aligning to TRBD1. Germline V CDR1 and CDR2: MGHRA, YSYEKL. CDR3 length equals 15 residues. Trimming took 2 bases from V and 6 from J; bases not matched to a gene: 4. CDR3 bases: TGCGCCAGCAGCCAAAGGACAGGGGGCGCTGATACGCAGTATTTT. This sequence encodes CASSQRTGGADTQYF.

This chain uses TRBV5-4 with TRBJ2-1; 8 bases line up with TRBD1. Trimming cost V 3 bases and J 8 bases; bases outside gene matches: 10. Germline assignment: CDR1 SGHNT and CDR2 YYREEE (reference sequence). The CDR3 contains 15 residues. The CDR3 here is CASSSPWTGSDEQFF. Written as DNA, the CDR3 is TGTGCCAGCAGCTCCCCCTGGACAGGGAGCGATGAGCAGTTCTTC.

This clone was found once. The V gene is TRBV27, the J gene TRBJ2-7; 9 nucleotides agree with TRBD2. Germline assignment: CDR1 MNHEY and CDR2 SMNVEV (reference sequence). Germline trimming cut 4 bases from V and 3 bases from J; bases unmatched to any gene: 7. The CDR3 contains 15 residues. The CDR3 here is CASSSFPSGDYEQYF. CDR3 coding DNA: TGTGCCAGCAGTTCGTTCCCTAGCGGGGACTACGAGCAGTACTTC.

This chain connects TRBV7-2 to TRBJ1-4; D unclear. The CDR3 has 13 amino acids. V lost 5 bases, J lost 8 bases, and 12 bases lay in between. The germline V gene encodes CDR1 SGHTA and CDR2 FQGNSA. CDR3 in DNA: TGTGCCAGCAGCCAAGGTTTGCTGGAAAAACTGTTTTTT. It codes for CASSQGLLEKLFF.

This chain connects TRBV5-3 to TRBJ2-5; possible D gene TRBD2, 5 bases. TRBV5-3 is classed as an ORF, of uncertain function. The CDR3 sequence is 15 residues long. The germline V and J ends were trimmed by 1 base and 4 bases, with 14 bases remaining between them. The CDR3 DNA is TGTGCCAGAAGCTTGTCCTTCCGGGAAAGAGAGACCCAGTACTTC. This codes for CARSLSFRERETQYF.

The chain uses TRBV5-1 and TRBJ2-3; 7 bases line up with TRBD2. Germline V CDR1 and CDR2: SGHRS, YFSETQ. The CDR3 spans 15 residues. J lost 1 base, V lost 6 bases, and 8 bases had no gene match. CDR3 DNA sequence: TGCGCCAGCACGCTTGTTACTAGCGGCACAGATACGCAGTATTTT. It codes for CASTLVTSGTDTQYF.

To note about this clone: At one end, the junction sequence differs from germline, possibly due to a read error. This chain joins TRBV5-1 and TRBJ1-2, with 10 nucleotides matching TRBD1. Germline V gene sequence: CDR1 SGHRS, CDR2 YFSETQ. The CDR3 sequence is 13 residues long. CDR3 coding DNA: TGCGCCAGCAGCTGGACAGGGGGGTATGACTACACCTTC. Protein product: CASSWTGGYDYTF.

This sequence joins TRBV11-2 and TRBJ2-1; no clear D. Trimming left V 5 bases short and J 0 bases short, with 14 bases between. CDR1 is SGHAT, CDR2 FQNNGV, per germline. CDR3 size: 16 residues. CDR3 protein: CASSPNPGSSYNEQFF. The DNA of the CDR3 is TGTGCCAGCAGCCCGAACCCGGGTAGCTCCTACAATGAGCAGTTCTTC.

This clone was found once. The chain carries TRBV4-1 and TRBJ2-1; 8 nucleotides align to TRBD2. Trimming cost V 0 bases and J 10 bases; bases outside gene matches: 8. The CDR3 is 15 residues long. Germline V gene sequence: CDR1 MGHRA, CDR2 YSYEKL. DNA for the CDR3: TGCGCCAGCAGCCAAGACCAACTAGCGGAAAGGGAGCAGTTCTTC. This sequence encodes CASSQDQLAEREQFF.